The 9 T cell receptor beta chains below all came from one sample that was sequenced in a study of shared clonotypes between healthy human individuals. The repertoire was sequenced with immunoSEQ multiplex PCR; TCRdb's copy has only in-frame clones and lacks some. The sample consists of around 2,000,000 clones, roughly 96% of them appearing once. Sequencing was performed on naive CD4+ T cells sorted from blood. As for subset: CD45RA+ positively selected. The receptor set was obtained from a man in his late teens or twenties in good health.

The chain carries TRBV12-5 and TRBJ1-5; TRBD1 might be the D (6 bases). There are 15 residues in the CDR3. V shed 9 bases and J shed 2 bases, with 17 bases lying between them. Germline V lookup: CDR1 LGHNT, CDR2 FRNRAP. CDR3 residues: CASAFGGAGNQPQHF. CDR3 sequence (DNA): TGTGCTAGCGCTTTTGGGGGGGCAGGCAATCAGCCCCAGCATTTT.

The rearrangement joins TRBV25-1 to TRBJ2-3; TRBD2 aligns across 8 bases. The ends lost 5 bases at V and 4 bases at J; junction bases unmatched: 2. CDR1 is MGHDK, CDR2 SYGVNS, per germline. The CDR3 sequence is 13 residues long. The CDR3 nucleotides read TGTGCCAGCAGTTTAGCGGGATCAGATACGCAGTATTTT. Translating gives CASSLAGSDTQYF.

This chain joins TRBV15 and TRBJ2-5; 9 bases match TRBD1. Per the germline V gene, CDR1 is LNHNV and CDR2 is YYDKDF (reference sequence). Losses at the gene ends were 0 bases for V and 3 bases for J; bases not matched to a gene: 8. The CDR3 consists of 17 residues. The CDR3 region has the DNA TGTGCCACCAGCAGAGACACAGGGGGCTGGAGGGAAGAGACCCAGTACTTC. It codes for CATSRDTGGWREETQYF. Full variable domain (outside the CDR3, taken from reference TRBV15 and TRBJ2-5): DAMVIQNPRYQVTQFGKPVTLSCSQTLNHNVMYWYQQKSSQAPKLLFHYYDKDFNNEADTPDNFQSRRPNTSFCFLDIRSPGLGDTAMYLCATSRDTGGWREETQYFGPGTRLLVL.

The V gene is TRBV6-1, the J gene TRBJ2-3; TRBD2 matches at 10 bases. Germline-derived CDR1 and CDR2 are MNHNS and SASEGT. Trimming took 9 bases from V and 0 from J; bases not matched to a gene: 6. CDR3 size: 15 residues. The CDR3 reads CASLLLAGSTDTQYF. In DNA, the CDR3 is TGTGCCAGTCTACTACTAGCGGGGAGCACAGATACGCAGTATTTT.

V gene TRBV28 combines with J gene TRBJ2-7; 8 bases are a match to TRBD1. The CDR3 is 15 residues long. J was trimmed by 5 bases and V by 6 bases; bases with no gene match: 12. The V gene's germline CDR1 is MDHEN and CDR2 SYDVKM. This CDR3 is CASSLRGQGKNEQYF. The CDR3, as DNA: TGTGCCAGCAGCCTCCGAGGACAGGGCAAGAACGAGCAGTACTTC.

The genes are TRBV28 and TRBJ2-2; maybe TRBD1 (6 bases). CDR1 MDHEN and CDR2 SYDVKM come from the germline V gene. The CDR3 has 14 residues. V was clipped by 8 bases and J by 0 bases, with 10 bases between them. In DNA form, the CDR3 reads TGTGCCAGCGACAGGTACCCGAACACCGGGGAGCTGTTTTTT. Residues: CASDRYPNTGELFF.

CDR3 in DNA: TGTGCCAGCAGTCGAAGGCAGACCTCCTACGAGCAGTACTTC. It encodes CASSRRQTSYEQYF. This chain uses TRBV7-9 with TRBJ2-7; unclear D gene. This CDR3 region has 14 residues. V shed 6 bases and J shed 0 bases, with 12 bases lying between them. CDR1 is SEHNR, CDR2 FQNEAQ, per germline (reference sequence).

The chain recombines TRBV5-4 with TRBJ1-2, with D uncertain. CDR1 and CDR2 (germline): SGHNT, YYREEE (reference sequence). The CDR3 covers 15 residues. Trimming left V 1 base short and J 0 bases short, with 10 bases between. In nucleotides, the CDR3 is TGTGCCAGCAGCTTGTCGCGCGCAGCTAACTATGGCTACACCTTC. It specifies CASSLSRAANYGYTF.

The gene calls are TRBV5-1 and TRBJ2-7; 12 positions agree with TRBD1. There are 18 residues in the CDR3. Per germline, CDR1 SGHRS and CDR2 YFSETQ. Trimming cost V 3 bases and J 3 bases; bases outside gene matches: 13. The CDR3 loop is CASSSPGTGGRIDYEQYF. The DNA for the CDR3 is TGCGCCAGCAGCTCTCCCGGGACAGGGGGCAGGATCGACTACGAGCAGTACTTC.